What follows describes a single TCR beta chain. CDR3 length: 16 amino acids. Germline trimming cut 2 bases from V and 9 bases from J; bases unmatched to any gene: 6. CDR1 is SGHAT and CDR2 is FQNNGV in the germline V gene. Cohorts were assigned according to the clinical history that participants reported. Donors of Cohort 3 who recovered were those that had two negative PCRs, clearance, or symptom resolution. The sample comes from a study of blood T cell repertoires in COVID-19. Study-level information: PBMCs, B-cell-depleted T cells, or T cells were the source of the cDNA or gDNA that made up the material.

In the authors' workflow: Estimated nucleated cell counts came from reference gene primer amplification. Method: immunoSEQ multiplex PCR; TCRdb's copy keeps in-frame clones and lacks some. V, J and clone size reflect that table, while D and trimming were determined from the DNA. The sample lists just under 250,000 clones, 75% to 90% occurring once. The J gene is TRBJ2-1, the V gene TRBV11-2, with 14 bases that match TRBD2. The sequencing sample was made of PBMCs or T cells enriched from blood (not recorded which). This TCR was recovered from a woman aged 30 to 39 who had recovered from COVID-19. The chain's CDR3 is CASSLQTSGRGSEQFF. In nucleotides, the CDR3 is TGTGCCAGCAGCTTACAGACTAGCGGGAGGGGTAGTGAGCAGTTCTTC.